Below are 8 T cell receptor beta chains sequenced from a single sample in a study of blood T cell repertoires in COVID-19. TCRdb's table, derived via immunoSEQ multiplex PCR, lists solely in-frame clones and lacks some. This sample has roughly 20,000 clones, with roughly 75% found just once. Sequenced sample: peripheral blood. Every receptor here comes from a man aged 55-75 years with active COVID-19.

This clone was detected only a few times. The rearrangement links TRBV11-2 to TRBJ2-7; 7 bases map to TRBD2. CDR3 length equals 15 residues. The V gene's germline CDR1 is SGHAT and CDR2 FQNNGV. With 2 bases clipped from V and 4 bases from J, the junction kept 8 bases outside the gene matches. The CDR3 spells CASSLQGGSIYEQYF. In DNA form, the CDR3 reads TGTGCCAGCAGCTTACAGGGCGGGAGTATTTACGAGCAGTACTTC.

The rearrangement uses TRBV19 and TRBJ2-7; the match to TRBD2 covers 9 bases. This CDR3 is built from 13 residues. The V segment lost 4 bases and the J segment 4 bases; nucleotides outside the gene matches: 2. The germline V gene has CDR1 LNHDA and CDR2 SQIVND (reference sequence). Written as DNA, the CDR3 is TGTGCCAGTAGTAGCGGGAGGGCGTACGAGCAGTACTTC. It is translated as CASSSGRAYEQYF.

V is TRBV2 and J is TRBJ2-1; weak D call: TRBD1 (6 bases). CDR3 length: 15 residues. The germline gives CDR1 SNHLY, CDR2 FYNNEI. V lost 5 bases to trimming and J lost 4 bases, with 15 bases between them. The CDR3: CASSPTGQLYNEQFF. Written as DNA, the CDR3 is TGTGCCAGCAGTCCAACGGGACAATTATACAATGAGCAGTTCTTC.

V gene TRBV19 combines with J gene TRBJ2-1, with 12 nucleotides matching TRBD2. The V segment lost 5 bases and the J segment 5 bases; nucleotides outside the gene matches: 4. The CDR3 length is 15 residues. CDR1 and CDR2 from the germline V gene are LNHDA and SQIVND (reference sequence). The CDR3 DNA is TGTGCCAGTAGTGGACGACTAGCGGGAGACAATGAGCAGTTCTTC. As protein: CASSGRLAGDNEQFF.

The chain recombines TRBV7-9 with TRBJ2-7; D is undetermined. The CDR3 runs to 14 residues. The germline V and J ends were trimmed by 0 bases and 3 bases, with 9 bases remaining between them. Germline V gene lookup returns CDR1 SEHNR and CDR2 FQNEAQ (reference sequence). CDR3 in amino acids: CASSLAEMGYEQYF. CDR3 DNA: TGTGCCAGCAGCTTAGCGGAGATGGGCTACGAGCAGTACTTC.

The V call is TRBV6-6, the J call TRBJ1-5, with TRBD1 matching 8 bases. The CDR3 runs 15 residues. The V segment lost 4 bases and the J segment 4 bases; nucleotides outside the gene matches: 6. Looked up from germline, CDR1 is MNHNY and CDR2 is SVGAGI (reference sequence). CDR3 nucleotide sequence: TGTGCCAGCAGTTCGACAGGGGTTAGGAATCAGCCCCAGCATTTT. This sequence encodes CASSSTGVRNQPQHF.

V and J are TRBV7-6 and TRBJ1-4; 7 bases map to TRBD1. Germline V gene sequence: CDR1 SGHVS, CDR2 FNYEAQ. The CDR3 covers 16 residues. Trimming removed 2 bases from V and 3 bases from J; junction bases left unmatched: 6. This CDR3 is CASSLSSGQSNEKLFF. As DNA, the CDR3 is TGTGCCAGCAGCTTATCCTCGGGACAGTCTAATGAAAAACTGTTTTTT.

This chain joins TRBV7-8 and TRBJ2-7, with TRBD1 matching 7 bases. The CDR3 spans 17 residues. V gave up 0 bases and J gave up 3 bases; unmatched junction bases: 11. Per germline, CDR1 SGHVS and CDR2 FQNEAQ. The CDR3 DNA sequence: TGTGCCAGCAGCTTAGCAAGACCCGGGACAGTGTTCTACGAGCAGTACTTC. It is translated as CASSLARPGTVFYEQYF.